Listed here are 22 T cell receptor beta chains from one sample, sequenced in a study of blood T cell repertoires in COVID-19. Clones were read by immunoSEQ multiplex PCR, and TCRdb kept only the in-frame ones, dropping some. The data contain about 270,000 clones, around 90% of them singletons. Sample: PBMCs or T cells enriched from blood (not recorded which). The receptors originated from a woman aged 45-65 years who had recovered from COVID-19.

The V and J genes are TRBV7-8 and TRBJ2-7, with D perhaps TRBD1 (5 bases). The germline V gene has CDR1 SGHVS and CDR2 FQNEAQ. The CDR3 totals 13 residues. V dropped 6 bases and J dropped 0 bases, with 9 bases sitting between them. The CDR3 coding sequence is TGTGCCAGCAGTTTACAGGTCTCCTACGAGCAGTACTTC. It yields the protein CASSLQVSYEQYF.

The CDR3 nucleotides are TGTGCCAGCAGGGACAGCCGTCTTAACTATGGCTACACCTTC. This encodes CASRDSRLNYGYTF. The chain is built from TRBV27 and TRBJ1-2, with D tentatively TRBD1 (6 bases). This CDR3 contains 14 residues. The germline gives CDR1 MNHEY, CDR2 SMNVEV (reference sequence). Trimming pared 6 bases from V and 1 base from J, leaving 12 bases between.

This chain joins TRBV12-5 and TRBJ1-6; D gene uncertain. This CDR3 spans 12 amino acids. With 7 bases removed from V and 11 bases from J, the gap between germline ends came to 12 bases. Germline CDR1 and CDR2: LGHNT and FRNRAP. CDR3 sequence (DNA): TGTGCTAGTGCCCGAGATTCGGCACCCCTCCACTTT. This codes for CASARDSAPLHF.

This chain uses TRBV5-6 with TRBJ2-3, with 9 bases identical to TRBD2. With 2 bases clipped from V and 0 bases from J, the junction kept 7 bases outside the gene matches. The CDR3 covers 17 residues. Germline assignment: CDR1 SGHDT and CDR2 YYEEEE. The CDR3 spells CASSFKRLAASTDTQYF. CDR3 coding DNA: TGTGCCAGCAGCTTCAAGAGACTAGCGGCTAGCACAGATACGCAGTATTTT.

CDR3 sequence (DNA): TGTGCCAGCAGCTTAGGAGGGTCCAAAAACATTCAGTACTTC. This codes for CASSLGGSKNIQYF. V gene TRBV7-2 combines with J gene TRBJ2-4, with D tentatively TRBD2 (5 bases). This CDR3 comprises 14 residues. Germline CDR1 and CDR2: SGHTA and FQGNSA. The ends were cut back, 1 base at V and 2 bases at J, with 6 bases in the middle.

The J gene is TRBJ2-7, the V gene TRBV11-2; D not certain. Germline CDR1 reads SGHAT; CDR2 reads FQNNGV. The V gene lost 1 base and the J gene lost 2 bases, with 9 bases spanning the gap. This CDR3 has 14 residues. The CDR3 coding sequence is TGTGCCAGCAGCTTAGGAGGCGGTACCTACGAGCAGTACTTC. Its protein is CASSLGGGTYEQYF. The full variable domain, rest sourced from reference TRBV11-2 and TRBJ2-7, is EAGVAQSPRYKIIEKRQSVAFWCNPISGHATLYWYQQILGQGPKLLIQFQNNGVVDDSQLPKDRFSAERLKGVDSTLKIQPAKLEDSAVYLCASSLGGGTYEQYFGPGTRLTVT.

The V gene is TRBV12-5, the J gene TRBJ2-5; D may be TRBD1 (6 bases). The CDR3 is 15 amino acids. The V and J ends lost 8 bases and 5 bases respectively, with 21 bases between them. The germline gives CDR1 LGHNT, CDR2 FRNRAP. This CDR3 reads CASSPTGGFMETQYF. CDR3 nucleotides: TGTGCTAGTTCTCCGACAGGAGGCTTCATGGAGACCCAGTACTTC.

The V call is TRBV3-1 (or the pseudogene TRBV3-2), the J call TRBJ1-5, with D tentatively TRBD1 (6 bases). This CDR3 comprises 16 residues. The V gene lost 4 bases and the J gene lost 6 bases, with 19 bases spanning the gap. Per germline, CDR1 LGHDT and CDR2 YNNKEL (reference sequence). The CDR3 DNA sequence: TGTGCCAGCAGCCCCCCGACAGGACCGTGGGCTCAGCCCCAGCATTTT. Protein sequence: CASSPPTGPWAQPQHF.

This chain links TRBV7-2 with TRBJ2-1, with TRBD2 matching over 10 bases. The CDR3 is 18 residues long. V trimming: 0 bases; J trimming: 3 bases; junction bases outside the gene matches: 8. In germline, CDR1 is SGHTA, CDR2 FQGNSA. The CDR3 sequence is CASSLAWLAGANYNEQFF. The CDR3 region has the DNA TGTGCCAGCAGCTTAGCCTGGCTAGCGGGGGCGAACTACAATGAGCAGTTCTTC. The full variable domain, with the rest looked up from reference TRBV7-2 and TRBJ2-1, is GAGVSQSPSNKVTEKGKDVELRCDPISGHTALYWYRQSLGQGLEFLIYFQGNSAPDKSGLPSDRFSAERTGGSVSTLTIQRTQQEDSAVYLCASSLAWLAGANYNEQFFGPGTRLTVL.

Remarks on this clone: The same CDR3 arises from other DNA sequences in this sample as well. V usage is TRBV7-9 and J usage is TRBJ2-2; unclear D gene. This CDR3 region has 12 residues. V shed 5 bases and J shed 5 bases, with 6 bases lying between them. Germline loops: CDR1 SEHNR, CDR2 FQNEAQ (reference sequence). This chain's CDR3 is CASSRGTGELFF. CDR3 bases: TGTGCCAGCAGCAGAGGAACCGGGGAGCTGTTTTTT.

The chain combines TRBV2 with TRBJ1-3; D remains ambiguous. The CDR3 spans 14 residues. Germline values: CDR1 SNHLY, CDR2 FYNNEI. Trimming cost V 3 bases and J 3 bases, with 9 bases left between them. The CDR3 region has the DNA TGTGCCAGCAGTGAGTGGAGGGTTGGAAACACCATATATTTT. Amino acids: CASSEWRVGNTIYF. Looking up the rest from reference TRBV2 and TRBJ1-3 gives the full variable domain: EPEVTQTPSHQVTQMGQEVILRCVPISNHLYFYWYRQILGQKVEFLVSFYNNEISEKSEIFDDQFSVERPDGSNFTLKIRSTKLEDSAMYFCASSEWRVGNTIYFGEGSWLTVV.

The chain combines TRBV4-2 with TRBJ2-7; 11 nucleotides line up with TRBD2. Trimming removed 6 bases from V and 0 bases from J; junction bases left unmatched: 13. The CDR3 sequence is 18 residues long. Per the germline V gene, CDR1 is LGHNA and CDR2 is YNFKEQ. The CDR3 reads CASSHKHVAGGDSYEQYF. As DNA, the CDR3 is TGTGCCAGCAGTCACAAGCATGTAGCGGGAGGGGACTCCTACGAGCAGTACTTC.

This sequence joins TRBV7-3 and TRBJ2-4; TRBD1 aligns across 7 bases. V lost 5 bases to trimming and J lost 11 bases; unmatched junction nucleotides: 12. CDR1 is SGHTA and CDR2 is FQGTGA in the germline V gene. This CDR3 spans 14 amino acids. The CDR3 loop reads CASSEGTANSVQYF. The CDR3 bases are TGTGCCAGCAGCGAAGGGACAGCTAATAGTGTTCAGTACTTC.

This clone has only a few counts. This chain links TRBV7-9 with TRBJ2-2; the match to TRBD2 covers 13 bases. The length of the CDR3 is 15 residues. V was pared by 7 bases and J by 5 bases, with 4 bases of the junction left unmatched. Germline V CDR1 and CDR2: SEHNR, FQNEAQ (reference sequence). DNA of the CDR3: TGTGCCAGCACCGGGACTAGCGGGAAAACCGGGGAGCTGTTTTTT. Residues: CASTGTSGKTGELFF.

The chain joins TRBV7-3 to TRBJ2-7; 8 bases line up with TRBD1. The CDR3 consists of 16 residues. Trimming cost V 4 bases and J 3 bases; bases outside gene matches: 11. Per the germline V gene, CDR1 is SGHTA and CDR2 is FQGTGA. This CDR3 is CASSSHPTGDSYEQYF. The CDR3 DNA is TGTGCCAGCAGCTCCCACCCGACAGGGGATAGCTACGAGCAGTACTTC.

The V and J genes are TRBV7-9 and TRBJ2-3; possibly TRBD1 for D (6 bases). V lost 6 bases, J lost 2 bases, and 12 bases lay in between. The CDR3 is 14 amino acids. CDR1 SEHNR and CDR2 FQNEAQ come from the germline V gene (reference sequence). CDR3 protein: CASSRRQATDTQYF. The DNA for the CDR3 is TGTGCCAGCAGTCGAAGACAGGCCACAGATACGCAGTATTTT.

The CDR3 DNA sequence: TGCGCCAGCAGCCCATGGGGACAGCTTAATTCACCCCTCCACTTT. Translating it yields CASSPWGQLNSPLHF. The chain is built from TRBV4-1 and TRBJ1-6; TRBD1 matches 7 bases. The V gene end was trimmed by 4 bases and the J gene end by 6 bases; junction bases not matched to a gene: 6. Germline CDR1 reads MGHRA; CDR2 reads YSYEKL. The CDR3 is 15 residues long.

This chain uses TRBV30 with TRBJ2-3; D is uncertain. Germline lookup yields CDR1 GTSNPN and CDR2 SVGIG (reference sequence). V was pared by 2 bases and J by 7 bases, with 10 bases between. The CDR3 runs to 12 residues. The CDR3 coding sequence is TGTGCCTGGAGTCCAGATCGATATACGCAGTATTTT. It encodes CAWSPDRYTQYF.

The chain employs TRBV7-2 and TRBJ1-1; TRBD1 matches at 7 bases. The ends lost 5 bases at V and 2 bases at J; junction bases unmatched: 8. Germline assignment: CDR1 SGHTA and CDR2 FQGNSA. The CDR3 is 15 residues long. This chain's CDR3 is CASSPPGQKNTEAFF. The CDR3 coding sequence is TGTGCCAGCAGCCCACCGGGACAGAAAAACACTGAAGCTTTCTTT.

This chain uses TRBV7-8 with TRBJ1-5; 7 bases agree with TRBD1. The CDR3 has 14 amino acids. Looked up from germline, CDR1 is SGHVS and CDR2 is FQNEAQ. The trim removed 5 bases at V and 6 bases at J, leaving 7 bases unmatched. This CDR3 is CASSPDRAGQPQHF. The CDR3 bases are TGTGCCAGCAGCCCCGACAGGGCCGGTCAGCCCCAGCATTTT.

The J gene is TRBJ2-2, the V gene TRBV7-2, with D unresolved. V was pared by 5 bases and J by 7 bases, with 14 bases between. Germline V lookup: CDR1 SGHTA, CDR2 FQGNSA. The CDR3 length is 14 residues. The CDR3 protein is CASSPPAMGGELFF. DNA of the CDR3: TGTGCCAGCAGCCCGCCAGCGATGGGCGGGGAGCTGTTTTTT.

DNA of the CDR3: TGCAGTGCTAGTTCGCCAGGGGGCAAGTACGAGCAGTACTTC. It is translated as CSASSPGGKYEQYF. V and J are TRBV20-1 and TRBJ2-7, with TRBD1 matching 8 bases. CDR3 length equals 14 residues. V trimming: 3 bases; J trimming: 4 bases; junction bases outside the gene matches: 8. Looked up from germline, CDR1 is DFQATT and CDR2 is SNEGSKA (reference sequence).